The T cell receptor (beta chain) described here comes from a study of cytomegalovirus exposure and HLA in healthy donors. The PCR ran on 60 Vbeta and 13 Jbeta primers. Some clones are missing from TCRdb's copy, which holds only in-frame ones; the method was immunoSEQ multiplex PCR. The data contain 110,000 to 150,000 clones, around 9.7% of them singletons. The V end was cut by 3 bases, the J end by 12 bases, with 12 bases between. From germline, CDR1 is SEHNR and CDR2 FQNEAQ (reference sequence). The CDR3 totals 12 residues. V gene TRBV7-9 combines with J gene TRBJ2-1; tentative D call: TRBD2 (6 bases). Sequenced: PBMCs. The TCR comes from a man aged 50 or older in good health and CMV-seronegative. The DNA for the CDR3 is TGTGCCAGCAGCTTGGGGACTCCCGGGCAGTTCTTC. Protein product: CASSLGTPGQFF.